One TCR beta chain is described in this entry. Study processing details: Counts of nucleated cells, estimated from reference gene primer amplification, were obtained. Assay used: immunoSEQ multiplex PCR; TCRdb lists only in-frame clones, some missing. D and trimming were read from the DNA, whereas the V and J calls and clone size are those reported in that table. The table has 200,000 to 250,000 clones, about 91% seen once; the top ten hold around 4.8%. This entry is derived from a study of blood T cell repertoires in COVID-19. Germline loops: CDR1 MNHEY, CDR2 SVGAGI. V lost 5 bases, J lost 4 bases, and 12 bases lay in between. This CDR3 has 14 residues.

Sequenced sample: peripheral blood. This TCR came from a woman in her 40s with acute or convalescent COVID-19. This sequence joins TRBV6-5 and TRBJ1-5; D is ambiguous. CDR3 loop: CASSIEGGNQPQHF. The CDR3 region has the DNA TGTGCCAGCAGTATCGAGGGTGGAAATCAGCCCCAGCATTTT.